The rows below give T cell receptor beta chains drawn from one sample of a study of cytomegalovirus exposure and HLA in healthy donors. Here immunoSEQ multiplex PCR was the method, and the copy in TCRdb shows in-frame clones only, minus some. The sample carries roughly 100,000 clones, around 86% recorded once. Sequenced input: PBMCs. These receptors all come from a woman aged 18-29 years in good health and CMV-seropositive. The CDR3 runs from the conserved cysteine through the conserved F or W. The D gene is left open where the match is weak. The size of a clone is reported for some rows only, either as once, few or many, or as a class for expanded clones.

-,TRBJ2-3,-,TRBV6-1,14,TGTGCCAACCATCCGGGACAAAACACAGATACGCAGTATTTT,CANHPGQNTDTQYF
-,TRBJ1-1,-,TRBV5-1,15,TGCGCCAGCGCGCCCCTCGGGGGGGAGAACACTGAAGCTTTCTTT,CASAPLGGENTEAFF
TRBD1,TRBJ2-1,-,TRBV11-1,15,TGTGCCAGCAGCCCCTTGGGGACAGGCTACAATGAGCAGTTCTTC,CASSPLGTGYNEQFF
-,TRBJ2-5,-,TRBV5-1,14,TGCGCCAGCAGCCCGAGAGGGCGGATAGAGACCCAGTACTTC,CASSPRGRIETQYF
-,TRBJ2-5,once,TRBV11-3,14,TGTGCCAGCAGCTCGCGAACAGGGAGTGAGACCCAGTACTTC,CASSSRTGSETQYF
TRBD2,TRBJ2-1,-,TRBV28,16,TGTGCCAGCAGTTCGCCGACTAGCGGGGGGGGTAATGAGCAGTTCTTC,CASSSPTSGGGNEQFF
TRBD1,TRBJ2-7,-,TRBV4-1,15,TGCGCCAGCAGCCAAGATCAAAGGGGGCGACTCGAGCAGTACTTC,CASSQDQRGRLEQYF
TRBD2,TRBJ2-2,-,TRBV2,18,TGTGCCAGCAGGGCGACTAGCGGGGTAATTAGGGGCACCGGGGAGCTGTTTTTT,CASRATSGVIRGTGELFF
TRBD1,TRBJ2-7,once,TRBV5-1,15,TGCGCCAGCAGCCAGGCAGGGACAGGGACCTACGAGCAGTACTTC,CASSQAGTGTYEQYF
-,TRBJ1-5,-,TRBV4-1,18,TGCGCCAGCAGCCAAGTTTTAGTTTGGAGGAATAGCAATCAGCCCCAGCATTTT,CASSQVLVWRNSNQPQHF
TRBD1,TRBJ2-1,-,TRBV5-1,12,TGCGCCAGCAGCACACAGGGGAACGAGCAGTTCTTC,CASSTQGNEQFF
TRBD1,TRBJ1-5,-,TRBV6-5,15,TGTGCCAGCAGAACAGGGGGTAGGGGCAATCAGCCCCAGCATTTT,CASRTGGRGNQPQHF
-,TRBJ1-5,-,TRBV5-6,14,TGTGCCAGCAGCTTGGCAGGGTTCAATCAGCCCCAGCATTTT,CASSLAGFNQPQHF
-,TRBJ1-4,few,TRBV6-6,14,TGTGCCAGCAGTCGGACGGGGAGGAGTGAAAAACTGTTTTTT,CASSRTGRSEKLFF
-,TRBJ2-3,once,TRBV28,14,TGTGCCAGCAGCCCAAGGAGGAACGCAGATACGCAGTATTTT,CASSPRRNADTQYF
TRBD2,TRBJ2-1,-,TRBV7-3,14,TGTGCCAGCAGCTTAGGCGGGAGGGCTGGTGAGCAGTTCTTC,CASSLGGRAGEQFF
-,TRBJ2-4,-,TRBV5-3,14,TGTGCCAGCAGCTTCGAACAGGGACGAGACATTCAGTACTTC,CASSFEQGRDIQYF
TRBD2,TRBJ2-3,-,TRBV28,15,TGTGCCAGCAGCCTTAGCGGGAGGATGACAGATACGCAGTATTTT,CASSLSGRMTDTQYF
-,TRBJ2-7,-,TRBV5-6,13,TGTGCCAGCAGCTTGGTCGGGGGCTACGAGCAGTACTTC,CASSLVGGYEQYF
TRBD1,TRBJ1-5,once,TRBV4-1,15,TGCGCCAGCAGCCGAGCCCGACAGGGAGGTCAGCCCCAGCATTTT,CASSRARQGGQPQHF
-,TRBJ1-5,-,TRBV7-8,13,TGTGCCAGCAGCCCGCATCGGGGGTCGCCCCAGCATTTT,CASSPHRGSPQHF
-,TRBJ2-7,once,TRBV6-1,12,TGTGCCAGCAGTCGACCTGGAGGGGAGCAGTACTTC,CASSRPGGEQYF
TRBD1,TRBJ1-6,-,TRBV5-1,16,TGCGCCAGCAGCTTGATGCCAGGGGGCAGTAATTCACCCCTCCACTTT,CASSLMPGGSNSPLHF
-,TRBJ2-3,-,TRBV5-4,15,TGTGCCAGCAGCCGGAGTTTTGGGTCAAGAGATACGCAGTATTTT,CASSRSFGSRDTQYF
-,TRBJ2-7,-,TRBV4-1,14,TGCGCCAGCAGCCAAGTACGTCTAAGCTACGAGCAGTACTTC,CASSQVRLSYEQYF
-,TRBJ2-3,-,TRBV7-9,12,TGTGCCAGCAGCCTGCGGACAGTCGCGCAGTATTTT,CASSLRTVAQYF
-,TRBJ1-1,once,TRBV19,13,TGTGCCAGTAGTAGTGACTGGGACACTGAAGCTTTCTTT,CASSSDWDTEAFF
-,TRBJ1-1,-,TRBV19,14,TGTGCCAGTAGTATACAGGTCTTGAACACTGAAGCTTTCTTT,CASSIQVLNTEAFF
-,TRBJ1-5,few,TRBV5-4,16,TGTGCCAGCAGCTTGGCAGGGGCAGGGAGCAATCAGCCCCAGCATTTT,CASSLAGAGSNQPQHF
TRBD1,TRBJ1-1,once,TRBV9,15,TGTGCCAGCAGCGTAGGTGGGACAGTGAACACTGAAGCTTTCTTT,CASSVGGTVNTEAFF
-,TRBJ1-4,-,TRBV28,11,TGTGCCAGCAGTTTCGACAGAAAACTGTTTTTT,CASSFDRKLFF
TRBD1,TRBJ1-1,-,TRBV2,13,TGTGCCAGCAGTGGACAGGGTGGCGCTGAAGCTTTCTTT,CASSGQGGAEAFF
-,TRBJ2-2,-,TRBV7-9,15,TGTGCCAGCAGCTTAGCGGGGACATCCACCGGGGAGCTGTTTTTT,CASSLAGTSTGELFF
TRBD1,TRBJ2-3,-,TRBV11-3,15,TGTGCCAGCAGCCCCCGGACAGGGTTGGAAGATACGCAGTATTTT,CASSPRTGLEDTQYF
-,TRBJ1-2,-,TRBV28,13,TGTGCCAGCAGCCCAGGGGAGGGAATCGGCTACACCTTC,CASSPGEGIGYTF
-,TRBJ1-5,-,TRBV2,14,TGTGCCAGCAACAGCCAATATAGCAATCAGCCCCAGCATTTT,CASNSQYSNQPQHF
TRBD1,TRBJ1-1,-,TRBV6-6,14,TGTGCCAGCAGTTATCCAGACAGGGCCACTGAAGCTTTCTTT,CASSYPDRATEAFF
-,TRBJ1-2,-,TRBV29-1,13,TGCAGCGTTGAAGGGCAGGGAATGAAGGGCTACACCTTC,CSVEGQGMKGYTF
-,TRBJ2-7,-,TRBV19,15,TGTGCCAGTAGTATTACGACTAGTGCAAGCTACGAGCAGTACTTC,CASSITTSASYEQYF
-,TRBJ1-6,few,TRBV11-2,16,TGTGCCAGCAGCTCACTGGGGAGGGCCAGGGATTCACCCCTCCACTTT,CASSSLGRARDSPLHF
TRBD2,TRBJ2-2,-,TRBV19,14,TGTGCCAGTAGACGGGGGGCGAACACCGGGGAGCTGTTTTTT,CASRRGANTGELFF
-,TRBJ1-3,once,TRBV4-1,15,TGCGCCAGCAGCCAAGGAGAGAATTCTGGAAACACCATATATTTT,CASSQGENSGNTIYF
-,TRBJ2-5,-,TRBV5-1,13,TGCGCCAGCAGCCCCTTCCTTCAAGAGACCCAGTACTTC,CASSPFLQETQYF
-,TRBJ2-5,once,TRBV5-1,14,TGCGCCAGCGGTACGACAGTCACCCAAGAGACCCAGTACTTC,CASGTTVTQETQYF
-,TRBJ2-5,-,TRBV11-2,13,TGTGCCAGCAGCCTCCAGGGGATAGAGACCCAGTACTTC,CASSLQGIETQYF